This TCR beta chain came from a study of blood T cell repertoires in COVID-19 (dated by TCRdb to the early 2020s). A note on the overall study: Samples from collaborators originated in the United States, Italy and Spain and spanned both the acute and convalescent phases of COVID-19. The dataset comprised deeply sampled blood TCRbeta repertoires from subjects exposed to, actively infected with, or recovered from COVID-19. Nearly every sample came with metadata listing a de-identified subject ID, COVID-19 status, age in years and sex. The samples were drawn from the first 160 participants of the ongoing ImmuneRACE study and from over a thousand subjects provided by 6 global collaborators. Where available, HLA class I and class II types were obtained from metadata supplied by the sample provider rather than from assay-based typing. The repertoires were made available in a free public database intended to serve as a resource for research on the immune response to SARS-CoV-2. The material from the prospective study consisted of cDNA or gDNA derived from T cells, B-cell-depleted T cells, or PBMCs. What the authors observed across the whole study: The amount of clinical and demographic metadata varied by source and participant and was provided uncurated.

The germline V gene encodes CDR1 SEHNR and CDR2 FQNEAQ (reference sequence). The germline V and J ends show losses of 6 bases and 2 bases respectively, and no gene match explains 7 bases of the junction. Its CDR3 holds 15 amino acids, cysteine through phenylalanine. Kept here is only the CDR3 DNA, which spans 45 bases and is read in frame from base 1. With regard to this clone: It lacks a known antigen. No clone much larger than this one lies a single base away; base qualities are absent.

TCRbeta CDR3 regions were amplified from genomic DNA using the immunoSEQ Assay, a bias-controlled multiplex PCR. The authors' pipeline ran thus. Within the assay, amplification of reference gene primers was used to estimate how many nucleated cells each sample contained. Sequence reads were collapsed and filtered to measure the absolute abundance of every unique TCRbeta CDR3 rearrangement. For each sample, productive Simpson clonality was calculated as the square root of Simpson's diversity index across productive rearrangements. TCRdb mirrors the immuneACCESS table, restricted to in-frame sequences. Some clones are absent from its copies; in checked studies, under half trace to an unresolved V gene, and the reason for the others is unknown. V and J calls plus clone size are reproduced from that table; the DNA served to infer D and trimming. Counted in this sample were 390,000 or so clones; 90% of them appeared once. The ten largest clones add up to around 7% of the sample.

The collaborating institutions used their own protocols to collect whole blood in K2EDTA tubes. For TCRbeta analysis, collaborators shipped samples as frozen whole blood, isolated PBMCs, or DNA extracted from either of those sample types. The sequence derives from a man younger than 35 with active or convalescent COVID-19. Sequenced material: peripheral blood. This chain is built from TRBV7-9 and TRBJ2-3; TRBD1 agrees with 8 junctional bases. The sequenced DNA is TGTGCCAGCAGTTCCAACAGGGGGAACACAGATACGCAGTATTTT. Its translation reads: CASSSNRGNTDTQYF.